This is a list of T cell receptor beta chains from one sample in a study of T cell responses to AZD1222 COVID-19 vaccine. The assay was immunoSEQ multiplex PCR, and TCRdb's table has in-frame clones only and misses some. Among approximately 130,000 clones listed, approximately 94% were seen once. This sample comprised peripheral blood, obtained on day 0 of AZD1222 vaccination. The receptors stem from an adult in good health. CDR3s include the opening cysteine and the closing phenylalanine or tryptophan. The order of the fields is clone size, V gene, J gene, D gene, CDR3 protein, CDR3 DNA. A D gene is named only where the DNA matches it firmly. The listing skips clone size in some rows; elsewhere it reads once, few, many or a size class.

-	TRBV6-5	TRBJ2-2	-	CVSRRGRINTGELFF	TGTGTCAGCAGACGGGGACGGATAAACACCGGGGAGCTGTTTTTT
-	TRBV7-9	TRBJ2-1	-	CASSFTASYNEQFF	TGTGCCAGCAGCTTTACAGCCTCCTACAATGAGCAGTTCTTC
-	TRBV28	TRBJ2-7	-	CASSLRGKRLPEQYF	TGTGCCAGCAGTTTAAGGGGCAAAAGGCTCCCCGAGCAGTACTTC
-	TRBV9	TRBJ1-2	TRBD1	CASSVGQGANYGYTF	TGTGCCAGCAGCGTAGGGCAGGGGGCTAACTATGGCTACACCTTC
few	TRBV5-6	TRBJ1-6	-	CASSYNYNSPLHF	TGTGCCAGCAGCTATAACTATAATTCACCCCTCCACTTT
-	TRBV9	TRBJ2-3	TRBD1	CASSASGTGGSTDTQYF	TGTGCCAGCAGCGCATCCGGGACAGGGGGAAGCACAGATACGCAGTATTTT
-	TRBV5-6	TRBJ2-5	-	CASSLAWETQYF	TGTGCCAGCAGCTTGGCTTGGGAGACCCAGTACTTC
-	TRBV9	TRBJ1-1	-	CASSVEMNTEAFF	TGTGCCAGCAGCGTAGAGATGAACACTGAAGCTTTCTTT
-	TRBV2	TRBJ1-4	-	CASSVEEKLFF	TGTGCCAGCAGTGTGGAGGAAAAACTGTTTTTT
few	TRBV14	TRBJ2-2	TRBD1	CASSPRTGGAKNTGELFF	TGTGCCAGCAGCCCCCGGACAGGGGGCGCGAAAAACACCGGGGAGCTGTTTTTT
few	TRBV21-1	TRBJ1-2	-	CASPSSGQINYGYTF	TGTGCCAGCCCATCCTCGGGACAGATTAACTATGGCTACACCTTC
-	TRBV6-1	TRBJ2-3	TRBD2	CASSEELAGGTWAGTDTQYF	TGTGCCAGCAGTGAAGAGCTAGCGGGAGGCACTTGGGCCGGCACAGATACGCAGTATTTT
-	TRBV28	TRBJ2-3	-	CASITGGTDTQYF	TGTGCCAGCATCACGGGAGGCACAGATACGCAGTATTTT
-	TRBV27	TRBJ2-1	TRBD2	CASSFGLAGADEQFF	TGTGCCAGCAGTTTCGGTCTAGCGGGAGCGGATGAGCAGTTCTTC
-	TRBV28	TRBJ1-1	-	CASDTSAEGTEAFF	TGTGCCAGCGATACGAGTGCCGAGGGGACTGAAGCTTTCTTT
-	TRBV29-1	TRBJ2-3	TRBD2	CSVAGLAGGPATDTQYF	TGCAGCGTGGCGGGACTAGCGGGAGGGCCGGCCACAGATACGCAGTATTTT
-	TRBV28	TRBJ1-4	-	CATTEGGWLSATNEKLFF	TGTGCCACCACGGAGGGGGGATGGTTAAGTGCAACTAATGAAAAACTGTTTTTT
-	TRBV6-5	TRBJ2-5	TRBD2	CASSRTSGRAETQYF	TGTGCCAGCAGCCGGACTAGCGGGAGGGCGGAGACCCAGTACTTC
-	TRBV7-3	TRBJ2-3	-	CASSLSQGDTQYF	TGTGCCAGCAGCTTAAGTCAGGGGGATACGCAGTATTTT
-	TRBV7-2	TRBJ1-3	-	CASSFTGRNTIYF	TGTGCCAGCAGCTTTACAGGGAGAAACACCATATATTTT
-	TRBV14	TRBJ1-4	-	CASSQAVGSPNEKLFF	TGTGCCAGCAGCCAAGCGGTAGGGTCGCCTAATGAAAAACTGTTTTTT
-	TRBV12-3/TRBV12-4	TRBJ1-2	-	CASSLGEYDGYTF	TGTGCCAGCAGTTTAGGCGAGTACGATGGCTACACCTTC
few	TRBV4-3	TRBJ1-1	TRBD1	CASSQPPGTGDTEAFF	TGCGCCAGCAGCCAACCCCCCGGGACAGGGGACACTGAAGCTTTCTTT
-	TRBV7-4	TRBJ1-3	-	CASSLEPDSLWTIYF	TGTGCCAGCAGCTTAGAGCCAGACAGTCTTTGGACCATATATTTT
-	TRBV29-1	TRBJ1-1	-	CSVVPRGGDTEAFF	TGCAGCGTTGTCCCCAGGGGTGGGGACACTGAAGCTTTCTTT
-	TRBV4-1	TRBJ2-7	-	CASSQDGGRIPYEQYF	TGCGCCAGCAGCCAAGATGGCGGACGGATCCCCTACGAGCAGTACTTC
-	TRBV10-3	TRBJ1-3	-	CAITRTERSAGNTIYF	TGTGCCATCACAAGGACAGAAAGATCCGCTGGAAACACCATATATTTT
few	TRBV3-1/TRBV3-2	TRBJ2-7	-	CASSPIVGYEQYF	TGTGCCAGCAGCCCTATTGTGGGATACGAGCAGTACTTC
-	TRBV10-3	TRBJ1-1	-	CAISSSTAVTEAFF	TGTGCCATCAGCAGTTCTACAGCGGTCACTGAAGCTTTCTTT
-	TRBV2	TRBJ1-1	-	CASSNKRTEAFF	TGTGCCAGCAGTAACAAGAGGACTGAAGCTTTCTTT
-	TRBV6-5	TRBJ1-5	TRBD1	CASKQGANQPQHF	TGTGCCAGCAAACAGGGGGCAAATCAGCCCCAGCATTTT
-	TRBV7-9	TRBJ1-1	-	CASSLALGGSMNTEAFF	TGTGCCAGCAGCTTAGCGCTAGGAGGGTCCATGAACACTGAAGCTTTCTTT
-	TRBV19	TRBJ1-3	TRBD1	CASSIRTGTFADSGNTIYF	TGTGCCAGTAGTATTCGGACAGGGACCTTTGCCGACTCTGGAAACACCATATATTTT
-	TRBV18	TRBJ2-2	TRBD1	CASSQGQGANTGELFF	TGTGCCAGCTCACAGGGACAGGGGGCGAACACCGGGGAGCTGTTTTTT
once	TRBV2	TRBJ1-1	TRBD1	CASKWQGAGGAFF	TGTGCCAGCAAGTGGCAGGGGGCCGGAGGAGCTTTCTTT
-	TRBV4-2	TRBJ2-5	-	CASSQEKLVETQYF	TGTGCCAGCAGCCAAGAAAAACTAGTGGAGACCCAGTACTTC
-	TRBV11-3	TRBJ2-1	TRBD2	CASSSRSGGAYNEQFF	TGTGCCAGCAGCTCGCGTAGCGGGGGGGCTTACAATGAGCAGTTCTTC
-	TRBV4-1	TRBJ1-3	-	CASSQGLLGNTIYF	TGCGCCAGCAGCCAAGGGCTCCTCGGAAACACCATATATTTT
-	TRBV5-6	TRBJ1-4	TRBD1	CACQGAGEKLFF	TGTGCCTGCCAGGGGGCTGGTGAAAAACTGTTTTTT
-	TRBV28	TRBJ1-6	-	CASSSAGRNSPLHF	TGTGCCAGCAGTTCAGCGGGGAGGAATTCACCCCTCCACTTT
-	TRBV21-1	TRBJ1-3	-	CASSKAPGQGLRTGSGNTIYF	TGTGCCAGCAGCAAAGCGCCGGGACAGGGGCTTAGAACCGGGTCTGGAAACACCATATATTTT
-	TRBV29-1	TRBJ1-2	-	CSTKRANYGYTF	TGCAGCACTAAGAGAGCCAACTATGGCTACACCTTC
-	TRBV12-3/TRBV12-4	TRBJ2-7	-	CASSLGQPYEQYF	TGTGCCAGCAGTTTGGGCCAGCCCTACGAGCAGTACTTC
-	TRBV29-1	TRBJ2-7	-	CSLEFGYEQYF	TGCAGCCTAGAGTTCGGCTACGAGCAGTACTTC
-	TRBV19	TRBJ1-5	-	CASSVSRGGNQPQHF	TGTGCCAGTAGTGTATCACGGGGAGGTAATCAGCCCCAGCATTTT
-	TRBV7-3	TRBJ1-1	-	CASSSSRGNEAFF	TGTGCCAGCAGCTCGTCCCGGGGAAATGAAGCTTTCTTT